The next 15 T cell receptor beta chains were all read from a single sample in a study of shared clonotypes between healthy human individuals. The naive CD8 population came from CD45RO-negative cells selected for CCR7, without terminally differentiated effector memory CD45RA+ cells. Sequencing was performed with immunoSEQ multiplex PCR; in TCRdb, only in-frame clones are kept and a portion is missing. The sample has roughly 2.1 million clones, roughly 91% seen once. Sequencing was done on a sample of naive CD8+ T cells from PBMCs. These receptor sequences come from a man aged 18 to 29 in good health. Some clones in this sample may be carry-over from other donors' samples.

The rearrangement joins TRBV27 to TRBJ2-5, with a possible D match to TRBD2 (5 bases). Trimming removed 6 bases at V and 5 bases at J, with 19 bases between. The CDR3 runs to 15 residues. CDR1 and CDR2 (germline): MNHEY, SMNVEV (reference sequence). This CDR3 is CASSPTDQRGETQYF. Written as DNA, the CDR3 is TGTGCCAGCAGCCCCACGGACCAGCGCGGGGAGACCCAGTACTTC.

Notes on this clone: Distinct nucleotide sequences in the sample also encode this CDR3. The chain links TRBV4-1 to TRBJ2-2, with 16 bases fitting TRBD2. Germline CDR1 and CDR2: MGHRA and YSYEKL. Trimming took 3 bases from V and 5 from J; bases not matched to a gene: 6. The CDR3 totals 18 residues. Here the CDR3 reads CASSQGLAGGPGTGELFF. CDR3 sequence (DNA): TGCGCCAGCAGCCAGGGACTAGCGGGGGGGCCTGGGACCGGGGAGCTGTTTTTT.

This rearrangement joins TRBV7-3 to TRBJ2-5; 8 bases match TRBD2. V dropped 5 bases and J dropped 5; count of bases not matched to a gene: 10. Germline-derived CDR1 and CDR2 are SGHTA and FQGTGA. CDR3 length: 15 residues. The CDR3 loop is CASSPERGRGETQYF. The CDR3 coding sequence is TGTGCCAGCAGCCCAGAGCGGGGGCGCGGGGAGACCCAGTACTTC.

The chain employs TRBV7-8 and TRBJ2-7; 10 bases match TRBD2. The CDR3 spans 13 residues. The V gene end was trimmed by 5 bases and the J gene end by 5 bases; junction bases not matched to a gene: 3. Looked up from germline, CDR1 is SGHVS and CDR2 is FQNEAQ. CDR3 in amino acids: CASSHGLADEQYF. CDR3 DNA sequence: TGTGCCAGCAGCCATGGACTAGCGGACGAGCAGTACTTC.

The chain has TRBV7-9 and TRBJ1-1; D unresolved. This CDR3 is 13 amino acids long. V was trimmed by 4 bases and J by 6 bases, leaving 12 bases between them. CDR1 and CDR2 from the germline V gene are SEHNR and FQNEAQ (reference sequence). This CDR3 reads CASSSTIGSEAFF. The CDR3 DNA sequence: TGTGCCAGCAGCTCGACAATCGGCTCTGAAGCTTTCTTT. Full variable domain (rest looked up from reference TRBV7-9 and TRBJ1-1): DTGVSQNPRHKITKRGQNVTFRCDPISEHNRLYWYRQTLGQGPEFLTYFQNEAQLEKSRLLSDRFSAERPKGSFSTLEIQRTEQGDSAMYLCASSSTIGSEAFFGQGTRLTVV.

This clone turned up a few times. V and J are TRBV5-1 and TRBJ1-4; maybe TRBD1 (5 bases). The germline CDR1 and CDR2 sequences are SGHRS and YFSETQ. The CDR3 runs 14 residues. The V and J ends lost 3 bases and 5 bases respectively, with 11 bases between them. Written as DNA, the CDR3 is TGCGCCAGCAGCTCGCGGACAAGAAATGAAAAACTGTTTTTT. This gives the protein CASSSRTRNEKLFF.

J is TRBJ2-1 and V is TRBV5-6; 7 nucleotides agree with TRBD1. V was clipped by 5 bases and J by 2 bases; unmatched bases: 4. Germline V gene data show CDR1 as SGHDT and CDR2 as YYEEEE. The CDR3 runs to 14 residues. CDR3 residues: CASRQGTAYNEQFF. The CDR3 nucleotides read TGTGCCAGCAGACAGGGGACAGCCTACAATGAGCAGTTCTTC.

The chain uses TRBV19 and TRBJ2-7; the match to TRBD1 covers 11 bases. Germline V gives CDR1 LNHDA, CDR2 SQIVND (reference sequence). The CDR3 loop spans 15 amino acids. Trimming at V came to 7 bases and at J to 5 bases, leaving 10 bases not matched to a gene. CDR3 protein: CASTNGDRGLDEQYF. In nucleotides, the CDR3 is TGTGCCAGTACCAATGGGGACAGGGGGTTGGACGAGCAGTACTTC. The whole variable domain, filled in from reference TRBV19 and TRBJ2-7, reads DGGITQSPKYLFRKEGQNVTLSCEQNLNHDAMYWYRQDPGQGLRLIYYSQIVNDFQKGDIAEGYSVSREKKESFPLTVTSAQKNPTAFYLCASTNGDRGLDEQYFGPGTRLTVT.

This clone turned up a few times. The sample contains more than one DNA sequence encoding this CDR3. The chain is built from TRBV27 and TRBJ2-7; a possible D gene is TRBD2 (5 bases). CDR1 and CDR2 (germline): MNHEY, SMNVEV (reference sequence). The CDR3 covers 12 residues. V was cut by 2 bases and J by 3 bases, with 5 bases left in between. CDR3 residues: CASSLGGYEQYF. CDR3 in DNA: TGTGCCAGCAGTTTAGGAGGCTACGAGCAGTACTTC.

This chain links TRBV15 with TRBJ2-3; 12 bases fit TRBD2. The J segment lost 3 bases and the V segment lost 4 bases, leaving 8 bases of the junction unmatched. In germline, CDR1 is LNHNV, CDR2 YYDKDF (reference sequence). The CDR3 totals 17 residues. The CDR3 nucleotides read TGTGCCACCAGCACCCCGACTAGCGGGAGTTCGACAGATACGCAGTATTTT. Translation: CATSTPTSGSSTDTQYF.

As to this clone: Other DNA sequences in this sample translate to the same CDR3. V and J are TRBV5-1 and TRBJ2-7; 9 bases agree with TRBD1. The CDR3 has 15 amino acids. With 2 bases clipped from V and 0 bases from J, the junction kept 3 bases outside the gene matches. Germline CDR1 SGHRS, CDR2 YFSETQ. The CDR3 spells CASSFGTGNSYEQYF. CDR3 in DNA: TGCGCCAGCAGCTTTGGGACAGGGAACTCCTACGAGCAGTACTTC.

The chain recombines TRBV13 with TRBJ2-2; D uncertain. Germline CDR1 is PRHDT and CDR2 is FYEKMQ (reference sequence). The length of the CDR3 is 15 residues. V dropped 5 bases and J dropped 0 bases, with 10 bases sitting between them. In DNA, the CDR3 is TGTGCCAGCAGCCCCAGACACCCGAACACCGGGGAGCTGTTTTTT. This encodes CASSPRHPNTGELFF.

V usage is TRBV19 and J usage is TRBJ2-2, with D hard to call. CDR1 is LNHDA and CDR2 is SQIVND in the germline V gene (reference sequence). This CDR3 has 11 residues. The germline V and J ends were trimmed by 7 bases and 6 bases, with 6 bases remaining between them. CDR3 coding DNA: TGTGCCAGTATCATCCCCGGGGAGCTGTTTTTT. As protein: CASIIPGELFF. Filled out from reference TRBV19 and TRBJ2-2, the complete variable domain reads DGGITQSPKYLFRKEGQNVTLSCEQNLNHDAMYWYRQDPGQGLRLIYYSQIVNDFQKGDIAEGYSVSREKKESFPLTVTSAQKNPTAFYLCASIIPGELFFGEGSRLTVL.

The rearrangement links TRBV5-1 to TRBJ2-2; D is possibly TRBD2 (5 bases). Germline-derived CDR1 and CDR2 are SGHRS and YFSETQ. The CDR3 runs to 16 residues. The germline V and J ends were trimmed by 3 bases and 0 bases, with 12 bases remaining between them. CDR3 DNA sequence: TGCGCCAGCAGCTACCTTCGGGATTCGAACACCGGGGAGCTGTTTTTT. Amino acids: CASSYLRDSNTGELFF.

The CDR3 loop is CASSPQTAVNTEAFF. The DNA of the CDR3 is TGCGCCAGCAGCCCCCAGACAGCAGTGAACACTGAAGCTTTCTTT. This chain links TRBV4-3 with TRBJ1-1; perhaps TRBD1 as D (5 bases). The CDR3 sequence is 15 residues long. The germline gives CDR1 LGHNA, CDR2 YSLEER. Trimming left V 4 bases short and J 0 bases short, with 12 bases between.